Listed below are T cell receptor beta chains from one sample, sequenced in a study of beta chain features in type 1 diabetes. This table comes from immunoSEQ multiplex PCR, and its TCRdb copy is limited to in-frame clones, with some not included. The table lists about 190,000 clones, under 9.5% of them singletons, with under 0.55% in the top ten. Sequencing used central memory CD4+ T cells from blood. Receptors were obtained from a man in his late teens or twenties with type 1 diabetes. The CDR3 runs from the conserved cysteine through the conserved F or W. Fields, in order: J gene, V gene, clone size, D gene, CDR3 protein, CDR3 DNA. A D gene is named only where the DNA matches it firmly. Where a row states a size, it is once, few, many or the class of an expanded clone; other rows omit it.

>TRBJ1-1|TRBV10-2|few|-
CASSVQGSVAFF
TGCGCCAGCAGTGTTCAGGGTTCAGTAGCTTTCTTT
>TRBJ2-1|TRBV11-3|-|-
CASSPGAGTYNEQFF
TGTGCCAGCAGCCCAGGTGCAGGGACTTACAATGAGCAGTTCTTC
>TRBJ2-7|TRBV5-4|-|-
CASSLGDGEQYF
TGTGCCAGCAGCTTGGGAGACGGGGAGCAGTACTTC
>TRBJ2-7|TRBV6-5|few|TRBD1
CASSRGQGGEQYF
TGTGCCAGCAGCCGCGGACAGGGCGGCGAGCAGTACTTC
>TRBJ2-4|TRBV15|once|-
CATSRGGGVAKNIQYF
TGTGCCACCAGCAGGGGAGGGGGGGTAGCCAAAAACATTCAGTACTTC
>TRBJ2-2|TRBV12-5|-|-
CASGLVRGGLNTGELFF
TGTGCTAGTGGTTTGGTACGAGGCGGGTTGAACACCGGGGAGCTGTTTTTT
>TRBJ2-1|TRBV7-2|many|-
CASSKDRTYNEQFF
TGTGCCAGCAGCAAGGACAGAACCTACAATGAGCAGTTCTTC
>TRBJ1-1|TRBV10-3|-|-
CAISEGASGNTEAFF
TGTGCCATCAGCGAAGGAGCCTCCGGGAACACTGAAGCTTTCTTT
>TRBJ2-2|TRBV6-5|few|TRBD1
CASSTPGTATGELFF
TGTGCCAGCAGTACCCCCGGGACAGCCACCGGGGAGCTGTTTTTT
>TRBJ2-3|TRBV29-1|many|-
CSVDSPGSDTQYF
TGCAGCGTTGACAGTCCAGGGTCAGATACGCAGTATTTT
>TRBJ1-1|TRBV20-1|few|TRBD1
CSARGQGEAFF
TGCAGTGCTAGAGGACAGGGGGAAGCTTTCTTT
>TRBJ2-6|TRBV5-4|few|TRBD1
CASSPGTGVSGANVLTF
TGTGCCAGCAGCCCCGGGACAGGAGTCTCTGGGGCCAACGTCCTGACTTTC
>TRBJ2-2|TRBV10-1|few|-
CASSFAGNTGELFF
TGCGCCAGCAGTTTTGCGGGGAACACCGGGGAGCTGTTTTTT
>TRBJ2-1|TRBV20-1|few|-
CSARSPNEQFF
TGCAGTGCTAGGAGCCCCAATGAGCAGTTCTTC
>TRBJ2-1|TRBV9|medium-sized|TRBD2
CASSGNPGLQFF
TGTGCCAGCAGTGGTAACCCGGGACTACAGTTCTTC
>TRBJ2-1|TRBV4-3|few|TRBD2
CASSLGVAGGRNEQFF
TGCGCCAGCAGCCTCGGCGTAGCGGGGGGGCGAAATGAGCAGTTCTTC
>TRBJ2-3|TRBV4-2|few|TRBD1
CASSLGQGGLVDTQYF
TGTGCCAGCAGCCTGGGACAGGGAGGTCTAGTAGATACGCAGTATTTT
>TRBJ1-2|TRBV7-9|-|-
CASSRNSDKTEYGYTF
TGTGCCAGCAGTCGGAATTCAGATAAGACAGAGTATGGCTACACCTTC
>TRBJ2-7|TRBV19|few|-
CASSSGLTPYEQYF
TGTGCCAGTTCAAGCGGGCTCACTCCCTACGAGCAGTACTTC
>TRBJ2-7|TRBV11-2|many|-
CASSPSLGGYEQYF
TGTGCCAGCAGCCCTTCCCTTGGGGGGTACGAGCAGTACTTC
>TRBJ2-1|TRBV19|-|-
CASSTQAYNEQFF
TGTGCCAGTAGTACTCAGGCGTACAATGAGCAGTTCTTC
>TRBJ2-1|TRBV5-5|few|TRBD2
CASSHGTGTSGIDEQFF
TGTGCCAGCAGCCACGGGACCGGGACTAGCGGGATAGATGAGCAGTTCTTC
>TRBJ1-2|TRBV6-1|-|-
CASSEAMAGLYGYTF
TGTGCCAGCAGTGAAGCAATGGCAGGTCTCTATGGCTACACCTTC
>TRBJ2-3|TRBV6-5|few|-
CASSKLVSTDTQYF
TGTGCCAGCAGTAAACTAGTTTCTACAGATACGCAGTATTTT
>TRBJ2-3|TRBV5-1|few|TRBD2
CASSGAGTSGTDTQYF
TGCGCCAGCAGTGGAGCCGGGACTAGCGGCACAGATACGCAGTATTTT
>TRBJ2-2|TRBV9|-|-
CASSAQGSASNTGELFF
TGTGCCAGCAGCGCACAGGGATCGGCTTCGAACACCGGGGAGCTGTTTTTT
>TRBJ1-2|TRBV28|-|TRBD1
CASRVSSQGGGYTF
TGTGCCAGCAGGGTCTCCTCACAGGGGGGAGGCTACACCTTC
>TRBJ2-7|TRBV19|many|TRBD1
CASIKVRDRKNYEQYF
TGTGCCAGTATCAAAGTCCGGGACAGGAAGAACTACGAGCAGTACTTC
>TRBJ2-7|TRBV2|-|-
CASSDQGGKDEQYF
TGTGCCAGCAGTGACCAGGGGGGTAAGGACGAGCAGTACTTC
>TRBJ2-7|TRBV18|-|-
CASSPPEAGVNPGTGEQYF
TGTGCCAGCTCACCACCGGAGGCAGGGGTTAATCCAGGGACCGGCGAGCAGTACTTC
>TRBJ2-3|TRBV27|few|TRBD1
CASSRDRGLGDTQYF
TGTGCCAGCAGTCGGGACAGGGGGCTTGGAGATACGCAGTATTTT
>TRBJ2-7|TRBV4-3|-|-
CASSPTGARSSYEQYF
TGCGCCAGCAGCCCGACAGGAGCGAGGAGCTCCTACGAGCAGTACTTC
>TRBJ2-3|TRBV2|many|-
CASSILLRTDTQYF
TGTGCCAGCAGTATCTTACTTCGCACAGATACGCAGTATTTT
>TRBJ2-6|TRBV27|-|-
CASSLRLGGSGANVLTF
TGTGCCAGCAGTTTGCGGCTCGGAGGATCTGGGGCCAACGTCCTGACTTTC
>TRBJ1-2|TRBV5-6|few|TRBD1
CASSLRDRNYGYTF
TGTGCCAGCAGCTTGCGGGACAGGAACTATGGCTACACCTTC
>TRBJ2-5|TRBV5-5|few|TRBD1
CASSPGQIQETQYF
TGTGCCAGCAGCCCGGGACAGATCCAAGAGACCCAGTACTTC